Given below is one T cell receptor beta chain in context. This record comes from a study of CD8+CD57+ T cells in acquired aplastic anemia. Overall study context: Roughly 3.2 ug was the average amount of DNA from sorted CD4+ and CD8+ cells.

The germline V gene encodes CDR1 SGHRS and CDR2 YFSETQ. V was trimmed by 2 bases and J by 8 bases, leaving 20 bases between them. There are 16 residues in the CDR3. Genomic DNA, the template, was used for profiling of the TCR beta VDJ and CDR3. TCRdb analysed the reads with MiXCR anew, one entry per CDR3 protein. This sample has 200,000 or so distinct CDR3 sequences; over 60% occur once, and the top ten carry about 45%. This TCR came from a human donor with severe aplastic anemia or a healthy control (not recorded which). Specimen: sorted CD4+, CD8+, or CD8+CD57+ T cells (not recorded which) from PBMCs. The chain links TRBV5-1 to TRBJ1-3; possibly TRBD1 for D (5 bases). CDR3 nucleotides: TGCGCCAGCAGCTTAAATGTTGGACGGCCGGGGGACACCATATATTTT. The encoded protein is CASSLNVGRPGDTIYF.